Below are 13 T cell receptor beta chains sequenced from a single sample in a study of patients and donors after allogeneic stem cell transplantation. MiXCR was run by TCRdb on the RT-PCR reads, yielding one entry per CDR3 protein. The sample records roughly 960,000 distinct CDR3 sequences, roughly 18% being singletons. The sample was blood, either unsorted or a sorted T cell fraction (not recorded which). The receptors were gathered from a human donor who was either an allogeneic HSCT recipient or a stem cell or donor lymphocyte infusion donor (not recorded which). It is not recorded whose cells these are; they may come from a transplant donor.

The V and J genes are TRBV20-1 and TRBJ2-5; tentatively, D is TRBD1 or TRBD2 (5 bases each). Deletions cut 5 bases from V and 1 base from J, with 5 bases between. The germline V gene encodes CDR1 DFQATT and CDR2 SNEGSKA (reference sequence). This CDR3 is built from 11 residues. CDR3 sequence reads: CSAGGQETQYF. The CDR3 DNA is TGCAGTGCTGGGGGCCAAGAGACCCAGTACTTC.

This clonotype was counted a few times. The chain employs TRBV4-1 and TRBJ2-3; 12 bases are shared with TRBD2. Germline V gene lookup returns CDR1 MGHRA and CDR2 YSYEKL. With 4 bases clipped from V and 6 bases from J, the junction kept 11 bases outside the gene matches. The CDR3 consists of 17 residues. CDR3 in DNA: TGCGCCAGCAGCCGATACTCTAGCGGGGGGGCCCATGATACGCAGTATTTT. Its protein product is CASSRYSSGGAHDTQYF.

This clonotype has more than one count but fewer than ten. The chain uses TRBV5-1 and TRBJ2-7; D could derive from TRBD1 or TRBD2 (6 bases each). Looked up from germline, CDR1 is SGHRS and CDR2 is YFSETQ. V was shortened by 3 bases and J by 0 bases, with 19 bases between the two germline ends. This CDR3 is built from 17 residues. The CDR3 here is CASSYGGGLEGSYEQYF. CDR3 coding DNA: TGCGCCAGCAGCTACGGAGGGGGGCTTGAGGGCTCCTACGAGCAGTACTTC.

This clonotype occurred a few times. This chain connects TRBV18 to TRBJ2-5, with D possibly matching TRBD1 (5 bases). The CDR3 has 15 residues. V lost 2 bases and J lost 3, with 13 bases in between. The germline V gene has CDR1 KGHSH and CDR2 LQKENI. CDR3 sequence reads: CASSPFGNRKETQYF. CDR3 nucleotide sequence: TGTGCCAGCTCACCATTTGGTAACAGGAAAGAGACCCAGTACTTC.

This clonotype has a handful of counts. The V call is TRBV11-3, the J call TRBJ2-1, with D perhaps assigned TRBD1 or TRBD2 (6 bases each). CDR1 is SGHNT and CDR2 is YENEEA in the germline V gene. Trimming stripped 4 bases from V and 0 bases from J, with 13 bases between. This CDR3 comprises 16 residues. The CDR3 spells CASSSPGGGSYNEQFF. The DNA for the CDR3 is TGTGCCAGCAGCTCTCCTGGAGGGGGCTCCTACAATGAGCAGTTCTTC. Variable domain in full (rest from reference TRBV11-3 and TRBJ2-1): EAGVVQSPRYKIIEKKQPVAFWCNPISGHNTLYWYLQNLGQGPELLIRYENEEAVDDSQLPKDRFSAERLKGVDSTLKIQPAELGDSAVYLCASSSPGGGSYNEQFFGPGTRLTVL.

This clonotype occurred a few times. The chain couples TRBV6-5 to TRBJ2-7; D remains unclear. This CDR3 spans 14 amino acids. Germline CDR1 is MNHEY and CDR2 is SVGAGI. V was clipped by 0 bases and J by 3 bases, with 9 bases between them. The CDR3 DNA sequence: TGTGCCAGCAGTTACTCGGAACGGAACTACGAGCAGTACTTC. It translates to CASSYSERNYEQYF.

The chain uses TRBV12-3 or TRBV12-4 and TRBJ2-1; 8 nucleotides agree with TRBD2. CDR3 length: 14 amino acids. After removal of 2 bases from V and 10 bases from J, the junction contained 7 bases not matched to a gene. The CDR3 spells CASSLLSGAGEQFF. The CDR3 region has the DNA TGTGCCAGCAGTTTACTTAGCGGGGCGGGAGAGCAGTTCTTC.

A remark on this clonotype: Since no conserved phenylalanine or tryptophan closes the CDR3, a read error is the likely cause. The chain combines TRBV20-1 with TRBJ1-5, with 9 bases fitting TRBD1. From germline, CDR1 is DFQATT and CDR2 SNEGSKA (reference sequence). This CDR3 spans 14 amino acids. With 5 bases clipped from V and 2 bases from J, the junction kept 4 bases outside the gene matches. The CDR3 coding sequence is TGCAGTGCTGCCCGGGACAGGGGCAATCAGCCCCAGCATTGT. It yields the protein CSAARDRGNQPQHC.

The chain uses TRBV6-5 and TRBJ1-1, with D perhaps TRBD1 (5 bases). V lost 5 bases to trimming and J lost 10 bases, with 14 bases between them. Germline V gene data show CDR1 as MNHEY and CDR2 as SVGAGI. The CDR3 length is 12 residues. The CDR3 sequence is CASSENRLAAFF. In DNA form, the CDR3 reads TGTGCCAGCAGTGAAAACAGGTTAGCAGCTTTCTTT.

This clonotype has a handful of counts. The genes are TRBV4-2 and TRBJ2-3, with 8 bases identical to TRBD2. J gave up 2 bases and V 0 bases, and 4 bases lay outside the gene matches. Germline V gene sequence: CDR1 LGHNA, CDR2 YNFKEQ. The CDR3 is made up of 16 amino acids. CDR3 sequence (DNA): TGTGCCAGCAGCCAAGATGCGGGGGGAAACACAGATACGCAGTATTTT. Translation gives CASSQDAGGNTDTQYF.

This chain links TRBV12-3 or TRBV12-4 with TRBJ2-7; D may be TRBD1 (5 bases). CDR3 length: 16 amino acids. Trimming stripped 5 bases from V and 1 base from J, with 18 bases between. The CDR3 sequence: CASSHIRLTGSYEQYF. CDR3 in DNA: TGTGCCAGCAGTCACATAAGGCTTACAGGTTCCTACGAGCAGTACTTC.

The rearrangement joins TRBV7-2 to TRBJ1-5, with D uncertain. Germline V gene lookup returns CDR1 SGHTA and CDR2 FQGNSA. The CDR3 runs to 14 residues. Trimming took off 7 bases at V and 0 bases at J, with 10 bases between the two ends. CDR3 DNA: TGTGCCAGCACCGTACTGGGTAGCAATCAGCCCCAGCATTTT. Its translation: CASTVLGSNQPQHF.

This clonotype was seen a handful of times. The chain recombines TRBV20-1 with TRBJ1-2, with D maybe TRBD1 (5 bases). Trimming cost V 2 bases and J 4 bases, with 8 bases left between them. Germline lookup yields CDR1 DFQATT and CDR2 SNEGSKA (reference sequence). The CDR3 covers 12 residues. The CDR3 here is CSARNRTYGYTF. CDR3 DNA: TGCAGTGCTAGAAACAGGACCTATGGCTACACCTTC.